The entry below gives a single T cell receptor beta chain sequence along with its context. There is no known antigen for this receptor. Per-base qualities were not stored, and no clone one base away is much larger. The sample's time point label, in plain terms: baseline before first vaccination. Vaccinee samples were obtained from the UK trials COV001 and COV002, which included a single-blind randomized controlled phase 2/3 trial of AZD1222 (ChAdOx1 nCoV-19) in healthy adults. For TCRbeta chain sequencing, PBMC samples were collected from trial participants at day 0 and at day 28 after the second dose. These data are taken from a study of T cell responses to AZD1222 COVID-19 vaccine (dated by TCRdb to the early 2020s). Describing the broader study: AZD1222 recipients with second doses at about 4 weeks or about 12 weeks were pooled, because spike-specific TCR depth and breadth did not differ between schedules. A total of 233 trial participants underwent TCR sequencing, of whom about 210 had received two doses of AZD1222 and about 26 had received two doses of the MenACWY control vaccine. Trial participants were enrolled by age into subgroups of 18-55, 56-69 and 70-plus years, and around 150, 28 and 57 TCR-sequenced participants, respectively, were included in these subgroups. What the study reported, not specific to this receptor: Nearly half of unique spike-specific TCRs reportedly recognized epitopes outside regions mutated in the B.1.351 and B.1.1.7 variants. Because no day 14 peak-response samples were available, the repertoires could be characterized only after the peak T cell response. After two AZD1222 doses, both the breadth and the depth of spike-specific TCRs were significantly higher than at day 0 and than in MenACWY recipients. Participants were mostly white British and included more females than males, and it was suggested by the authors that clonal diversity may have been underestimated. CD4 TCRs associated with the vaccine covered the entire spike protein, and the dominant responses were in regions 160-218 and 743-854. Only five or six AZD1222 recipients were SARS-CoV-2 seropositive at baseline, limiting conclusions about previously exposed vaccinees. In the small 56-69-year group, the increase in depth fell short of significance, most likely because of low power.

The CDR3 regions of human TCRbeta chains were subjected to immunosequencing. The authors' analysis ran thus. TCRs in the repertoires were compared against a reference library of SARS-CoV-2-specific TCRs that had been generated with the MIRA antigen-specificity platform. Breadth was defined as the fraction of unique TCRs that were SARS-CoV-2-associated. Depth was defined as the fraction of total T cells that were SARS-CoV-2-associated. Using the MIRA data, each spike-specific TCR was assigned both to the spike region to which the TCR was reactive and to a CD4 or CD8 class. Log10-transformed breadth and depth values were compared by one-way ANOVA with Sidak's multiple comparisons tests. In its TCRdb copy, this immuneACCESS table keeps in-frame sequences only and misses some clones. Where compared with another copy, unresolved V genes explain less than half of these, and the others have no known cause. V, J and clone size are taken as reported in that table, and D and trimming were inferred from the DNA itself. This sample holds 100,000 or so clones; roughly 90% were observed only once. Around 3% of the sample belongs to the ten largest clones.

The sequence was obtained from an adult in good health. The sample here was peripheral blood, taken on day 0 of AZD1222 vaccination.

The bases read TGTGCCAGCAGCCAAGGAGGGTCCTACGAGCAGTACTTC. This codes for CASSQGGSYEQYF. Rearrangement joined TRBV4-2 to TRBJ2-7; possibly the D gene is TRBD2, per 5 matching bases. Taken from cysteine to phenylalanine, the CDR3 has 13 residues. The sequence is cut down to CDR3 DNA, 39 bases in frame from base 1. CDR1 and CDR2, looked up from the germline V gene, are LGHNA and YNFKEQ. Cut back by 1 base and 1 base, the V and J ends lie 5 bases apart.